The source of this T cell receptor beta chain is a study of naive and memory T cell subsets. Points from the study as a whole: In naive cells, over 95% of TCR sequences were seen only once.

Regarding this clonotype: Its target is not known.

V dropped 0 bases and J dropped 1; count of bases not matched to a gene: 12. The CDR3 consists of 18 residues. The germline V gene has CDR1 SGHVS and CDR2 FNYEAQ. Two oligonucleotides, mixed equimolar, formed the beta constant-region primer covering TRBC1 and TRBC2. From the UMI-ligation and nested PCR reads, TCRdb called clonotypes with MiXCR, one entry per CDR3 protein. The table shows 130,000 to 150,000 distinct CDR3 sequences, with approximately 15% occurring only once. Material: naive CD4+ T cells from blood. The sequence was collected from a human donor in good health. The V call is TRBV7-6, the J call TRBJ2-7, with 7 bases matching TRBD2. The CDR3 spells CASSLALAGASLSYEQYF. Written as DNA, the CDR3 is TGTGCCAGCAGCTTAGCCCTGGCGGGAGCAAGTCTATCCTACGAGCAGTACTTC.